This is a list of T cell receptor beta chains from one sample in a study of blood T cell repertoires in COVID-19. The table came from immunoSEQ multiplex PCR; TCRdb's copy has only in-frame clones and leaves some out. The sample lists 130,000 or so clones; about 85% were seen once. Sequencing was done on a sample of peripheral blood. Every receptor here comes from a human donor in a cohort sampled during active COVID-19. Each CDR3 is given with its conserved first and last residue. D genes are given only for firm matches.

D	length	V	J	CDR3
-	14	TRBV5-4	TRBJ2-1	CASSPRVEHNEQFF
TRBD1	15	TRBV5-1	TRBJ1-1	CASSANVGTDTEAFF
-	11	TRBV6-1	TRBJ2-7	CASSDQGLQYF
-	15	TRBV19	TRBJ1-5	CASSIVRQQIQPQHF
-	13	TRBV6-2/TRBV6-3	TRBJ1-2	CASSTGRNYGYTF
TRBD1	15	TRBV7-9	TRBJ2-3	CASRLPGQVGDTQYF
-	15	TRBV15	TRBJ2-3	CATSRDRGGTDTQYF
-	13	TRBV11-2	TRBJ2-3	CASSRAGPDTQYF
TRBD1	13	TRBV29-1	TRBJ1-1	CSVGGQGHTEAFF
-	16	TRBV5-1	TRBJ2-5	CASSLIGGGHQETQYF
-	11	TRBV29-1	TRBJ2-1	CSVSAGNEQFF
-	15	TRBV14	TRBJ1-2	CASSHLPGSGYGYTF
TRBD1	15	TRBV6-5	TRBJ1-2	CASSSSPGTVYGYTF
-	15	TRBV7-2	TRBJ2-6	CASSSRGSGANVLTF
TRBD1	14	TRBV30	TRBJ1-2	CAWSSGGINYGYTF
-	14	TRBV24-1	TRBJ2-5	CATSDPTGLRTQYF
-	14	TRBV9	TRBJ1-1	CASSFQAVNTEAFF
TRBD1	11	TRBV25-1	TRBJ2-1	CASSDRDEQFF
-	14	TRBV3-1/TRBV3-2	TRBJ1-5	CASSQGRKNQPQHF
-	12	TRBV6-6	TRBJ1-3	CASTLSGNTIYF
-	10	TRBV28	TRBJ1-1	CASSSFRAAW
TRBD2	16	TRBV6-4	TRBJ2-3	CASSPTGLAGPDTQYF
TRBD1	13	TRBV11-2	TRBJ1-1	CASSLTWDRGAFF
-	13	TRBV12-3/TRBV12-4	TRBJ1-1	CASSWTENTEAFF
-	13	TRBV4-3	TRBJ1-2	CASSRGDGYGYTF
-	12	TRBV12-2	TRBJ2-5	CASRLETKTQYF
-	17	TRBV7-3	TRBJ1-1	CASSLSGGLYGNTEAFF
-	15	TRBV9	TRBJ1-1	CASSDSRAGNTEAFF
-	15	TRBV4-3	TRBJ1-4	CASSLGTSTNEKLFF
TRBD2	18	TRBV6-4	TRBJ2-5	CASSQPGGNQYYQETQYF
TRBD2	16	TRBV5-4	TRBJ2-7	CASSTPSGGAFYEQYF
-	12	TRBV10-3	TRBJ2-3	CAISEGSNTQYF
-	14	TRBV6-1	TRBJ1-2	CASSEAGRDYGYTF
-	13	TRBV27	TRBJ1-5	CASSWGGNQPQHF
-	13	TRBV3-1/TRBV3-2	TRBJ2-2	CASSQVSTGELFF
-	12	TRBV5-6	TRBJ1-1	CASTLRDTEAFF
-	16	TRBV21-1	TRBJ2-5	CASSKKAGQIQETQYF
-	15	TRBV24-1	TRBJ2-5	CATSDPDRYQETQYF
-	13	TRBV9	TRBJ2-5	CASSPMYQETQYF
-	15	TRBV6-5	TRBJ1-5	CASGADRARPQPQHF
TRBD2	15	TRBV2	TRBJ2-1	CASSAGLATYNEQFF
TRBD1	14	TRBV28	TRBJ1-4	CASSTTGVNEKLFF
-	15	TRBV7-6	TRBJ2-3	CASSSDPTSTDTQYF
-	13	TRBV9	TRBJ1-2	CASSVDDKGQCTF
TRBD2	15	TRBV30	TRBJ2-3	CAWSVPGGLADTQYF
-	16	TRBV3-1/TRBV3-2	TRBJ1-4	CASSQGLGRGEEKLFF
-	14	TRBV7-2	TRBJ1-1	CASSLVTAVDQAFF
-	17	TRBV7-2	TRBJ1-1	CASSLIPGGLSGTEAFF
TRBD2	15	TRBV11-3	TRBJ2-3	CASSLGSGSTDTQYF
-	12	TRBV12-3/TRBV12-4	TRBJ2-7	CASSFNTYEQYF
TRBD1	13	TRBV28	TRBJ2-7	CASRPTGDYEQYF
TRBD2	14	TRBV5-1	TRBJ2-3	CASSGGSLADTQYF
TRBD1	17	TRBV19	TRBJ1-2	CASSIHKRQGAGYGYTF
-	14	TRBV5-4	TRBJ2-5	CASSRPDIRETQYF
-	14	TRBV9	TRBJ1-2	CASTQGGGVYGYTF
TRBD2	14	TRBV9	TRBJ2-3	CASSVGSGPNTQYF
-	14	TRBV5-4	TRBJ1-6	CASSMVGAASPLHF
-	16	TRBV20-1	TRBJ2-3	CSASRGGGGRADTQYF